The rows below give T cell receptor beta chains drawn from one sample of a study of control samples from healthy donors and cancer patients. Repertoires were generated with immunoSEQ multiplex PCR, while TCRdb's copy carries only in-frame clones and drops some. The sample carries tens of thousands of clones, over 75% recorded once. Input material: blood. The receptor source for this set is a man aged 45-60 years in good health. The CDR3 runs from the conserved cysteine through the conserved F or W. The D gene is left open where the match is weak. Clone size is stated in some rows and not others, as once, few, many or a class when expanded.

D gene	V gene	J gene	clone size	CDR3 DNA	CDR3 protein
NA	TRBV10-3	TRBJ2-5	NA	TGTGCCATCAGTGAAACAGGGCCAGAGACCCAGTACTTC	CAISETGPETQYF
TRBD1	TRBV28	TRBJ1-5	NA	TGTGCCAGCAGTCCACTTCGACAGGGGGCCGGCAATCAGCCCCAGCATTTT	CASSPLRQGAGNQPQHF
NA	TRBV5-4	TRBJ1-1	NA	TGTGCCAGCAGCAAGAGGCCGGACCGGAACACTGAAGCTTTCTTT	CASSKRPDRNTEAFF
TRBD1	TRBV7-7	TRBJ2-5	once	TGTGCTAGCAGCAGCAACAGGGGTCAAGAAGAGACCCAGTACTTC	CASSSNRGQEETQYF
TRBD2	TRBV30	TRBJ2-1	NA	TGTGCCTGGAGTCGGGGGGGGATTTACAATGAGCAGTTCTTC	CAWSRGGIYNEQFF
NA	TRBV7-2	TRBJ2-5	NA	TGTGCCAGCAGCTTCGACAGTAACTTTCAAGAGACCCAGTACTTC	CASSFDSNFQETQYF
TRBD2	TRBV11-1	TRBJ2-2	NA	TGTGCCAGCAGCCCGCGGGGGGGCACCGGGGAGCTGTTTTTT	CASSPRGGTGELFF
NA	TRBV25-1	TRBJ1-2	NA	TGTGCCAGCTCCCGGGATGGAGGCTACACCTTC	CASSRDGGYTF
NA	TRBV24-1	TRBJ2-3	NA	TGTGCCACCAGTGAATATGCGACTGCAGATACGCAGTATTTT	CATSEYATADTQYF
TRBD1	TRBV7-3	TRBJ2-7	NA	TGTGCCAGCAGCTCGGGGACAGGGGGAAAGCAGTACTTC	CASSSGTGGKQYF
NA	TRBV3-1/TRBV3-2	TRBJ2-2	few	TGTGCCAGCAGCCAAGAGCTTGTCGGGGGCGGGGAGCTGTTTTTT	CASSQELVGGGELFF
TRBD1	TRBV10-3	TRBJ1-6	NA	TGTGCCATCACCTTGGACAGGAATTCACCCCTCCACTTT	CAITLDRNSPLHF
NA	TRBV30	TRBJ1-3	few	TGTGCCTGGAGCCGCACTGGAAACACCATATATTTT	CAWSRTGNTIYF
NA	TRBV7-9	TRBJ1-3	once	TGTGCCAGCAGTAGGGGACTATCTGGAAACACCATATATTTT	CASSRGLSGNTIYF
NA	TRBV29-1	TRBJ2-3	NA	TGCAGCGTTCACAGGGCGTCGGCAGATACGCAGTATTTT	CSVHRASADTQYF
NA	TRBV5-6	TRBJ2-7	few	TGTGCCAGCAGCCCGGTGGGCAGGGGGGGGAGCTCCTACGAGCAGTACTTC	CASSPVGRGGSSYEQYF
NA	TRBV19	TRBJ1-3	NA	TGTGCCAGTAGTCCCAGGGCAGGGGGAAACACCATATATTTT	CASSPRAGGNTIYF
NA	TRBV6-5	TRBJ2-5	once	TGTGCCAGCAGTCGGGACCGGGAGACCCAGTACTTC	CASSRDRETQYF
TRBD1	TRBV27	TRBJ1-2	few	TGTGCCAGCAGGCCTACATTAACAGGGGGCTGGGACTATGGCTACACCTTC	CASRPTLTGGWDYGYTF
NA	TRBV6-5	TRBJ1-3	many	TGTGCCAGCAGTTACCGCGGGGCAGTCTCTGGAAACACCATATATTTT	CASSYRGAVSGNTIYF
NA	TRBV9	TRBJ2-3	NA	TGTGCCAGCAGCGTCTACTCGGATACGCAGTATTTT	CASSVYSDTQYF
NA	TRBV14	TRBJ1-1	NA	TGTGCCAGCAGCCTGACAGGCCCGAACACTGAAGCTTTCTTT	CASSLTGPNTEAFF
NA	TRBV5-1	TRBJ1-1	NA	TGCGCCAGCAGCGAGCGGCCTGACGACACTGAAGCTTTCTTT	CASSERPDDTEAFF
TRBD2	TRBV29-1	TRBJ2-7	NA	TGCAGCGTTGATAAGACTAGCGGAGGCGGGCAGTACTTC	CSVDKTSGGGQYF
TRBD1	TRBV28	TRBJ2-7	NA	TGTGCCAGCAGTTCCCAAACAGGGACAGGTGGGTACGAGCAGTACTTC	CASSSQTGTGGYEQYF
NA	TRBV6-5	TRBJ1-2	NA	TGTGCCAGCAGCCGGTCGCGCTATGGCTACACCTTC	CASSRSRYGYTF
NA	TRBV6-5	TRBJ2-7	once	TGTGCCAGCAGTTCTACGACAATTACAGAAATCCATTGGCAGTACTTC	CASSSTTITEIHWQYF
NA	TRBV24-1	TRBJ2-3	NA	TGTGCCACCAGTGATTTGGCGGGAACCACAGATACGCAGTATTTT	CATSDLAGTTDTQYF
TRBD1	TRBV14	TRBJ2-4	NA	TGTGCCAGCAGCCACCGAACAGGGGTGAACATTCAGTACTTC	CASSHRTGVNIQYF
TRBD2	TRBV9	TRBJ2-7	NA	TGTGCCAGCAGCGTAGGATCTAGCGGGAACGAGCAGTACTTC	CASSVGSSGNEQYF
NA	TRBV29-1	TRBJ1-3	NA	TGCAGCGTTGAAGATCGGGTTAACAGATTCTTCTCTGGAAACACCATATATTTT	CSVEDRVNRFFSGNTIYF
NA	TRBV5-1	TRBJ2-1	NA	TGCGCCAGCAGCTTGGCCCAAAGCGGGCCCTACAATGAGCAGTTCTTC	CASSLAQSGPYNEQFF
NA	TRBV27	TRBJ1-2	NA	TGTGCCAGCAGTTATAGGAACGAATTTTATGGCTACACCTTC	CASSYRNEFYGYTF
TRBD1	TRBV24-1	TRBJ2-1	few	TGTGCCACCAGTGATGAGGCCAGGGACAGTAATGAGCAGTTCTTC	CATSDEARDSNEQFF
TRBD1	TRBV10-2	TRBJ1-2	NA	TGCGCCAGCAGTGAGACGAAGGGGGCGCAGGATGGCTACACCTTC	CASSETKGAQDGYTF
TRBD2	TRBV11-3	TRBJ2-1	NA	TGTGCCAGCAGCTTAGTTCGGGGGGAAGCCGCTGAGCAGTTCTTC	CASSLVRGEAAEQFF
TRBD1	TRBV19	TRBJ1-1	NA	TGTGCCAGTAGTGACAGGGGCCTCAAGGACACTGAAGCTTTCTTT	CASSDRGLKDTEAFF
NA	TRBV19	TRBJ1-3	once	TGTGCCAGTAGTATCCCCGGCCGGGGAAACACCATATATTTT	CASSIPGRGNTIYF
TRBD2	TRBV7-9	TRBJ2-3	NA	TGTGCCAGCAGCTCCCGGGGAGGTAGCGGGGGGGCTCCGAATACGCAGTATTTT	CASSSRGGSGGAPNTQYF
NA	TRBV24-1	TRBJ2-7	NA	TGTGCCACCAGTGATCCCCGGTCCTACGAGCAGTACTTC	CATSDPRSYEQYF
NA	TRBV6-5	TRBJ2-7	NA	TGTGCCAGCAGTTACCTGGCAGGGGGAGGTTACGAGCAGTACTTC	CASSYLAGGGYEQYF
TRBD2	TRBV5-1	TRBJ2-7	once	TGCGCCAGCAGCTTGGCCGGGGGACTAGCGGGAGAAGGCGAGCAGTACTTC	CASSLAGGLAGEGEQYF
TRBD1	TRBV28	TRBJ2-7	NA	TGTGCCAGCAAATCCGGGACAGGGGAATCCTACGAGCAGTACTTC	CASKSGTGESYEQYF
NA	TRBV2	TRBJ1-5	NA	TGTGCCAGCAGTGGTTCCAGGTTTCGCAATCAGCCCCAGCATTTT	CASSGSRFRNQPQHF
TRBD2	TRBV15	TRBJ2-3	NA	TGTGCCACCAGCAGAGGGACTAGCGGGAGGGGAGATACGCAGTATTTT	CATSRGTSGRGDTQYF
TRBD2	TRBV9	TRBJ2-3	once	TGTGCCAGCAGTCCCTGGGGACTAGCGGGGGGGACCACAGATACGCAGTATTTT	CASSPWGLAGGTTDTQYF